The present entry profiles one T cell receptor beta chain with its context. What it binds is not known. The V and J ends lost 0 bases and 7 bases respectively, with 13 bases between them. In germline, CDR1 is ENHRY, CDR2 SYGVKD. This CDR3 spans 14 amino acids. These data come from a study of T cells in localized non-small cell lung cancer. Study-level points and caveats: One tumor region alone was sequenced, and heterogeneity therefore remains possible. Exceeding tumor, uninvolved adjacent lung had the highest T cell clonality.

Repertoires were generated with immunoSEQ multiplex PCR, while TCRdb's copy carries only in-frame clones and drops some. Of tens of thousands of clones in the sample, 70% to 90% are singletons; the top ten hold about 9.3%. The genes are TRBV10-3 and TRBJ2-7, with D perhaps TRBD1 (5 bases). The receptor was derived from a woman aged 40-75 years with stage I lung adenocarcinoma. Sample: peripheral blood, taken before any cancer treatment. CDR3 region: CAISESNKGWEQYF. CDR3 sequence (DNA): TGTGCCATCAGTGAGTCGAATAAGGGGTGGGAGCAGTACTTC.